Presented here are 22 T cell receptor beta chains from one specimen sequenced in a study of beta chain features in type 1 diabetes. Expressed TCRB transcripts were sequenced after all isolated RNA was converted to cDNA. The repertoire was sequenced with immunoSEQ multiplex PCR; TCRdb's copy has only in-frame clones and lacks some. Among about 220,000 clones, about a tenth were seen once, and the ten largest hold approximately 1.3%. The material sequenced was central memory CD4+ T cells from blood. These receptors were collected from a man aged 18-30 years in good health.

A word on this clone: One junction end does not reproduce the germline sequence, and a read error may be involved. J is TRBJ2-3 and V is TRBV7-7, with 7 positions matching TRBD1. Germline V gene data show CDR1 as SSHAT and CDR2 as FNYEAQ (reference sequence). CDR3 size: 13 residues. CDR3 in amino acids: CASSSTGADTQYF. The CDR3 DNA is TGTGCTAGCAGCTCCACAGGGGCGGATACGCAGTATTTT.

This chain links TRBV7-9 with TRBJ1-5; D not certain. Trimming took 8 bases from V and 0 from J, leaving 5 bases between them. This CDR3 has 12 amino acids. Germline values: CDR1 SEHNR, CDR2 FQNEAQ (reference sequence). The CDR3 spells CASGDSNQPQHF. CDR3 coding DNA: TGTGCCAGCGGGGATAGCAATCAGCCCCAGCATTTT.

At least ten counts were recorded for this clone. This chain links TRBV30 with TRBJ2-2; tentative D call: TRBD1 (5 bases). Per the germline V gene, CDR1 is GTSNPN and CDR2 is SVGIG (reference sequence). V dropped 2 bases and J dropped 6 bases, with 7 bases sitting between them. CDR3 size: 12 residues. CDR3: CAWSPRAGELFF. The CDR3 region has the DNA TGTGCCTGGAGTCCCAGGGCCGGGGAGCTGTTTTTT.

This clone was counted between two and nine times. This rearrangement joins TRBV7-3 to TRBJ2-6, with 7 bases that match TRBD1. The CDR3 has 17 amino acids. CDR1 SGHTA and CDR2 FQGTGA come from the germline V gene. V trimming: 1 base; J trimming: 1 base; junction bases outside the gene matches: 4. CDR3 nucleotide sequence: TGTGCCAGCAGCTTAAGGGTACAGGGGTCTGGGGCCAACGTCCTGACTTTC. This sequence encodes CASSLRVQGSGANVLTF.

V usage is TRBV5-1 and J usage is TRBJ1-2; a weak D match, TRBD1 (6 bases). The CDR3 has 13 amino acids. The V gene lost 0 bases and the J gene lost 8 bases, with 11 bases spanning the gap. Germline-derived CDR1 and CDR2 are SGHRS and YFSETQ. CDR3: CASSLVAGEGYTF. For the CDR3, the DNA is TGCGCCAGCAGCTTGGTCGCAGGGGAAGGCTACACCTTC.

The CDR3 bases are TGCAGCGTTGAGAGACGGGACTCCTACAATGAGCAGTTCTTC. Amino acid sequence: CSVERRDSYNEQFF. This chain links TRBV29-1 with TRBJ2-1; a weak D match, TRBD2 (5 bases). Germline loops: CDR1 SQVTM, CDR2 ANQGSEA. Between the trimmed V and J ends, which lost 3 bases and 0 bases, there was a span of 9 bases. The CDR3 sequence is 14 residues long.

V gene TRBV4-1 combines with J gene TRBJ2-5; either TRBD1 or TRBD2 may supply D (5 bases each). CDR3 length equals 16 residues. Trimming stripped 4 bases from V and 4 bases from J, with 19 bases between. Germline V CDR1 and CDR2: MGHRA, YSYEKL. This CDR3 reads CASSRYGGQSGETQYF. The CDR3 coding sequence is TGCGCCAGCAGCCGTTATGGAGGACAATCCGGAGAGACCCAGTACTTC.

J is TRBJ2-1 and V is TRBV5-6; possibly TRBD2 for D (6 bases). V was shortened by 3 bases and J by 10 bases, with 14 bases between the two germline ends. CDR3 size: 13 residues. Germline V lookup: CDR1 SGHDT, CDR2 YYEEEE. This CDR3 is CASSWGTPREQFF. The CDR3 DNA reads as TGTGCCAGCAGCTGGGGGACTCCCAGGGAGCAGTTCTTC.

This chain connects TRBV7-2 to TRBJ2-6; TRBD1 aligns across 10 bases. The CDR3 length is 17 residues. The germline V gene encodes CDR1 SGHTA and CDR2 FQGNSA. V lost 5 bases to trimming and J lost 0 bases; unmatched junction nucleotides: 4. The CDR3, as DNA: TGTGCCAGCAGCCGCCGGGACAGGGGCTCTGGGGCCAACGTCCTGACTTTC. This sequence encodes CASSRRDRGSGANVLTF.

This clone was detected a few times. The rearrangement uses TRBV18 and TRBJ1-5; no clear D. The CDR3 is made up of 15 amino acids. Germline CDR1 and CDR2: KGHSH and LQKENI. Trimming removed 6 bases from V and 5 bases from J, with 17 bases in between. This CDR3 is CASSQSGERDQPQHF. The CDR3 DNA is TGTGCCAGCTCCCAGTCCGGGGAGCGGGATCAGCCCCAGCATTTT.

The rearrangement joins TRBV7-9 to TRBJ2-3; D is uncertain. The germline V gene has CDR1 SEHNR and CDR2 FQNEAQ (reference sequence). The germline V and J ends were trimmed by 5 bases and 4 bases, with 16 bases remaining between them. CDR3 length: 15 amino acids. The CDR3 loop is CASSPEINSADTQYF. In DNA form, the CDR3 reads TGTGCCAGCAGCCCCGAAATAAATTCCGCAGATACGCAGTATTTT.

This chain joins TRBV6-6 and TRBJ2-1; D is perhaps TRBD1 or TRBD2 (6 bases each). Germline-derived CDR1 and CDR2 are MNHNY and SVGAGI (reference sequence). The V end lost 10 bases, the J end lost 0 bases, and 16 bases lay between the germline ends. This CDR3 is built from 15 residues. This CDR3 is CATHGGRSSYNEQFF. CDR3 in DNA: TGTGCCACCCACGGGGGCCGGAGCTCCTACAATGAGCAGTTCTTC.

There are many counts of this clone. In the same sample, other DNA sequences code for this CDR3. V usage is TRBV30 and J usage is TRBJ2-6; no clear D. The germline gives CDR1 GTSNPN, CDR2 SVGIG (reference sequence). The CDR3 is 13 residues long. Trimming cost V 3 bases and J 0 bases, with 3 bases left between them. CDR3 coding DNA: TGTGCCTGGAGCCCCTCTGGGGCCAACGTCCTGACTTTC. Protein sequence: CAWSPSGANVLTF.

The chain combines TRBV27 with TRBJ2-3; D gene ambiguous. Germline CDR1 MNHEY, CDR2 SMNVEV (reference sequence). This CDR3 has 15 amino acids. The V end was cut by 2 bases, the J end by 3 bases, with 12 bases between. The CDR3 sequence is CASSLQNGGTDTQYF. CDR3 nucleotide sequence: TGTGCCAGCAGTTTACAGAATGGTGGTACAGATACGCAGTATTTT.

CDR3 nucleotide sequence: TGTGCCAGCAGCCCTAATAGGGGGGATACGCAGTATTTT. Protein: CASSPNRGDTQYF. The gene calls are TRBV7-3 and TRBJ2-3; a possible D gene is TRBD1 (6 bases). Trimming stripped 5 bases from V and 6 bases from J, with 12 bases between. Germline V gives CDR1 SGHTA, CDR2 FQGTGA. The CDR3 has 13 residues. The full variable domain, with the rest looked up from reference TRBV7-3 and TRBJ2-3, is GAGVSQTPSNKVTEKGKYVELRCDPISGHTALYWYRQSLGQGPEFLIYFQGTGAADDSGLPNDRFFAVRPEGSVSTLKIQRTERGDSAVYLCASSPNRGDTQYFGPGTRLTVL.

This clone was counted a few times. The chain has TRBV28 and TRBJ1-5, with 7 bases matching TRBD1. The germline V gene encodes CDR1 MDHEN and CDR2 SYDVKM. V shed 6 bases, J shed 3 bases, and the junction held 5 bases outside the gene matches. The CDR3 spans 14 residues. CDR3 amino acids: CASRNTGVNQPQHF. As DNA, the CDR3 is TGTGCCAGCAGGAATACAGGGGTCAATCAGCCCCAGCATTTT.

This clone showed up just a few times. The rearrangement uses TRBV11-2 and TRBJ2-3; 11 nucleotides agree with TRBD2. Trimming cost V 5 bases and J 3 bases; bases outside gene matches: 7. The germline V gene has CDR1 SGHAT and CDR2 FQNNGV. CDR3 size: 16 residues. CDR3 residues: CASSRYRLAGTDTQYF. CDR3 nucleotides: TGTGCCAGCAGCCGATATCGACTAGCGGGGACAGATACGCAGTATTTT.

This clone was counted many times. The chain is built from TRBV5-4 and TRBJ1-5; D is unresolved. The germline V gene encodes CDR1 SGHNT and CDR2 YYREEE (reference sequence). The CDR3 extends over 16 amino acids. With 0 bases removed from V and 3 bases from J, the gap between germline ends came to 13 bases. In DNA form, the CDR3 reads TGTGCCAGCAGCTTGGGGGGAAGGGCGGACAATCAGCCCCAGCATTTT. Residues: CASSLGGRADNQPQHF. Complete variable domain (other parts from reference TRBV5-4 and TRBJ1-5): ETGVTQSPTHLIKTRGQQVTLRCSSQSGHNTVSWYQQALGQGPQFIFQYYREEENGRGNFPPRFSGLQFPNYSSELNVNALELDDSALYLCASSLGGRADNQPQHFGDGTRLSIL.

The sample holds a few counts of this clone. The rearrangement joins TRBV7-2 to TRBJ2-2; TRBD2 agrees at 11 bases. V shed 6 bases and J 5 bases; nucleotides not matched to a gene: 8. The CDR3 totals 16 residues. Germline V CDR1 and CDR2: SGHTA, FQGNSA. The DNA for the CDR3 is TGTGCCAGCAGGACCGGGACTAGCGGACCTACCGGGGAGCTGTTTTTT. Amino acid sequence: CASRTGTSGPTGELFF.

This clone was observed once. CDR3 coding DNA: TGTGCCAGCAGCTTAGACCGCGGGGTAGCGGGAGTCGGTACGCAGTATTTT. Protein: CASSLDRGVAGVGTQYF. The V gene is TRBV7-2, the J gene TRBJ2-3; 9 bases line up with TRBD2. Germline V lookup: CDR1 SGHTA, CDR2 FQGNSA. CDR3 length: 17 residues. Trimming at V came to 1 base and at J to 8 bases, leaving 13 bases not matched to a gene.

This clone was detected only a few times. The chain couples TRBV4-3 to TRBJ2-1; D is ambiguous. The germline V and J ends were trimmed by 1 base and 6 bases, with 10 bases remaining between them. CDR1 and CDR2 from the germline V gene are LGHNA and YSLEER. The CDR3 has 14 residues. The CDR3 DNA reads as TGCGCCAGCAGCCAAGGTTACTATATCAATGAGCAGTTCTTC. This codes for CASSQGYYINEQFF.

Written as DNA, the CDR3 is TGTGCCAGCAGCCCCAATTCCCAGGGTCAGTACGAGCAGTACTTC. This translates into CASSPNSQGQYEQYF. V is TRBV9 and J is TRBJ2-7, with D maybe TRBD1 (5 bases). The CDR3 length is 15 residues. The ends were cut back, 4 bases at V and 4 bases at J, with 18 bases in the middle. CDR1 SGDLS and CDR2 YYNGEE come from the germline V gene.